Listed here are 27 T cell receptor beta chains from one sample, sequenced in a study of blood T cell repertoires in COVID-19. Sequenced by immunoSEQ multiplex PCR; TCRdb stores in-frame clones only, minus some. Of roughly 140,000 clones listed, 80% are singletons. The sequenced sample was peripheral blood. Receptors originate from a man in his 70s who had recovered from COVID-19.

The chain couples TRBV2 to TRBJ1-5; D gene uncertain. V dropped 7 bases and J dropped 4 bases, with 14 bases sitting between them. CDR1 and CDR2 from the germline V gene are SNHLY and FYNNEI. The CDR3 contains 14 residues. Written as DNA, the CDR3 is TGTGCCAGCACCCGGACGGGCGGGAATCAGCCCCAGCATTTT. It yields the protein CASTRTGGNQPQHF.

The chain employs TRBV11-2 and TRBJ2-7; TRBD1 might be the D (5 bases). Trimming took off 2 bases at V and 12 bases at J, with 20 bases between the two ends. The CDR3 has 14 amino acids. Germline lookup yields CDR1 SGHAT and CDR2 FQNNGV. The CDR3 reads CASSLNQGVSERYF. As DNA, the CDR3 is TGTGCCAGCAGCTTAAACCAAGGGGTCTCCGAGAGGTACTTC.

This chain joins TRBV19 and TRBJ2-2, with a tentative D call TRBD1 (6 bases). CDR1 is LNHDA, CDR2 SQIVND, per germline (reference sequence). The length of the CDR3 is 14 residues. Trimming cost V 4 bases and J 1 base, with 7 bases left between them. This CDR3 reads CASSKQGNTGELFF. The CDR3 DNA sequence: TGTGCCAGTAGTAAACAGGGGAACACCGGGGAGCTGTTTTTT.

This chain uses TRBV2 with TRBJ2-2; 10 bases are shared with TRBD1. The germline gives CDR1 SNHLY, CDR2 FYNNEI. Trimming at V came to 6 bases and at J to 6 bases, leaving 7 bases not matched to a gene. The CDR3 sequence is 15 residues long. The CDR3 loop reads CASSRTGGMSGELFF. CDR3 DNA sequence: TGTGCCAGCAGCAGGACAGGGGGTATGTCCGGGGAGCTGTTTTTT.

This rearrangement joins TRBV7-6 to TRBJ2-1; TRBD1 is a possible D gene (5 bases). The V and J ends lost 2 bases and 3 bases respectively, with 8 bases between them. Germline V lookup: CDR1 SGHVS, CDR2 FNYEAQ. The CDR3 contains 14 residues. The CDR3 DNA is TGTGCCAGCAGCTTACAGGGTCACTACAATGAGCAGTTCTTC. Amino acids: CASSLQGHYNEQFF.

The CDR3 DNA follows: TGTGCCACCAGCAGTTACAGGGGGGGTCAGCCCCAGCATTTT. It is translated as CATSSYRGGQPQHF. J is TRBJ1-5 and V is TRBV15, with 8 bases matching TRBD1. The V gene's germline CDR1 is LNHNV and CDR2 YYDKDF (reference sequence). J was trimmed by 6 bases and V by 3 bases; bases with no gene match: 4. The CDR3 length is 14 residues.

The chain links TRBV27 to TRBJ2-5; D perhaps matches TRBD1 (5 bases). The germline V gene encodes CDR1 MNHEY and CDR2 SMNVEV (reference sequence). Deletions cut 4 bases from V and 3 bases from J, with 12 bases between. This CDR3 has 14 residues. The CDR3 here is CASSSFGREETQYF. The CDR3 nucleotides read TGTGCCAGCAGTTCCTTCGGCAGGGAAGAGACCCAGTACTTC.

The genes are TRBV5-4 and TRBJ2-3; no clear D gene. Deletions cut 4 bases from V and 6 bases from J, with 9 bases between. Germline V lookup: CDR1 SGHNT, CDR2 YYREEE (reference sequence). The CDR3 loop spans 12 amino acids. CDR3 nucleotides: TGTGCCAGCAGCGTGGACGGGGATACGCAGTATTTT. Its translation: CASSVDGDTQYF.

V is TRBV11-3 and J is TRBJ1-1; the D is unclear. Germline V CDR1 and CDR2: SGHNT, YENEEA. V was clipped by 5 bases and J by 5 bases, with 12 bases between them. This CDR3 comprises 13 residues. CDR3 loop: CASSPPHSTEAFF. The CDR3 DNA is TGTGCCAGCAGCCCGCCACATTCGACTGAAGCTTTCTTT.

V is TRBV5-4 and J is TRBJ2-1; D is unclear. The CDR3 runs to 12 residues. Germline assignment: CDR1 SGHNT and CDR2 YYREEE (reference sequence). Trimming removed 3 bases at V and 6 bases at J, with 7 bases between. CDR3 protein: CASSSPRNEQFF. CDR3 DNA: TGTGCCAGCAGCTCCCCCCGCAATGAGCAGTTCTTC.

V and J are TRBV7-9 and TRBJ2-5; 10 bases map to TRBD2. V trimming: 3 bases; J trimming: 5 bases; junction bases outside the gene matches: 6. The CDR3 runs to 15 residues. The germline V gene has CDR1 SEHNR and CDR2 FQNEAQ (reference sequence). The CDR3 DNA sequence: TGTGCCAGCAGCTTTCCTAGCGGGAGTGGTGAGACCCAGTACTTC. Its translation: CASSFPSGSGETQYF.

The CDR3: CASSFSGENTEAFF. The CDR3 nucleotides are TGTGCCAGCAGCTTCAGCGGGGAGAACACTGAAGCTTTCTTT. The rearrangement links TRBV5-6 to TRBJ1-1; no definite D call. The CDR3 has 14 residues. Between the trimmed V and J ends, which lost 2 bases and 1 base, there was a span of 9 bases. Germline V lookup: CDR1 SGHDT, CDR2 YYEEEE.

This sequence joins TRBV30 and TRBJ1-1; the D gene is possibly TRBD1 (6 bases). V was cut by 2 bases and J by 1 base, with 8 bases left in between. Germline loops: CDR1 GTSNPN, CDR2 SVGIG (reference sequence). The CDR3 has 13 amino acids. This CDR3 reads CAWSWDTNTEAFF. In DNA, the CDR3 is TGTGCCTGGAGTTGGGACACGAACACTGAAGCTTTCTTT.

The V and J genes are TRBV7-6 and TRBJ1-4; D is undetermined. The length of the CDR3 is 14 residues. Trimming took 5 bases from V and 7 from J, leaving 14 bases between them. CDR1 is SGHVS, CDR2 FNYEAQ, per germline. The CDR3 reads CASSPESGGEKLFF. CDR3 nucleotide sequence: TGTGCCAGCAGCCCTGAAAGCGGTGGTGAAAAACTGTTTTTT.

The chain is built from TRBV11-3 and TRBJ2-3, with D unclear. Trimming took 1 base from V and 9 from J, leaving 8 bases between them. The V gene's germline CDR1 is SGHNT and CDR2 YENEEA. The CDR3 has 12 residues. The CDR3 nucleotides read TGTGCCAGCAGCTTAGGGCAGGCCACGCAGTATTTT. It encodes CASSLGQATQYF. Full variable domain (outside the CDR3, taken from reference TRBV11-3 and TRBJ2-3): EAGVVQSPRYKIIEKKQPVAFWCNPISGHNTLYWYLQNLGQGPELLIRYENEEAVDDSQLPKDRFSAERLKGVDSTLKIQPAELGDSAVYLCASSLGQATQYFGPGTRLTVL.

The V and J genes are TRBV6-6 and TRBJ1-2, with 12 nucleotides matching TRBD1. CDR1 and CDR2 from the germline V gene are MNHNY and SVGAGI (reference sequence). The CDR3 has 16 amino acids. Unmatched junction bases numbered 12, after V lost 5 bases and J lost 8 bases. DNA of the CDR3: TGTGCCAGCAGTAAAGGGACAGGGGGCGCCGTAGGAGGCTACACCTTC. Protein sequence: CASSKGTGGAVGGYTF.

This sequence joins TRBV7-2 and TRBJ2-1, with TRBD2 matching 7 bases. Trimming at V came to 1 base and at J to 9 bases, leaving 3 bases not matched to a gene. The CDR3 sequence is 13 residues long. CDR1 is SGHTA and CDR2 is FQGNSA in the germline V gene. Written as DNA, the CDR3 is TGTGCCAGCAGCTTAGTGGGGGGGACTGAGCAGTTCTTC. It translates to CASSLVGGTEQFF.

The chain combines TRBV12-3 or TRBV12-4 with TRBJ1-5; D may be TRBD1 (5 bases). The V gene lost 0 bases and the J gene lost 6 bases, with 6 bases spanning the gap. The CDR3 length is 13 residues. CDR3 coding DNA: TGTGCCAGCAGTTTAGCCCAGGGTCAGCCCCAGCATTTT. It is translated as CASSLAQGQPQHF.

V and J are TRBV5-1 and TRBJ2-3; D is perhaps TRBD2 (5 bases). Germline CDR1 reads SGHRS; CDR2 reads YFSETQ. The CDR3 spans 14 residues. V lost 0 bases and J lost 3, with 8 bases in between. The CDR3 protein is CASSLGTATDTQYF. CDR3 coding DNA: TGCGCCAGCAGCTTGGGGACTGCAACAGATACGCAGTATTTT.

This chain links TRBV6-2 or TRBV6-3 with TRBJ2-5; 9 bases are a match to TRBD1. Germline CDR1 is MNHEY and CDR2 is SVGEGT. Trimming cost V 2 bases and J 3 bases; bases outside gene matches: 7. The length of the CDR3 is 16 residues. CDR3 in DNA: TGTGCCAGCAGTTACCCCCCGGGACAGGGTAAAGAGACCCAGTACTTC. It is translated as CASSYPPGQGKETQYF.

The sample holds a few counts of this clone. The rearrangement links TRBV5-4 to TRBJ2-3, with TRBD2 matching over 8 bases. The ends lost 5 bases at V and 2 bases at J; junction bases unmatched: 7. The CDR3 is made up of 15 amino acids. Germline V lookup: CDR1 SGHNT, CDR2 YYREEE (reference sequence). The CDR3 is CASSAGLDLTDTQYF. DNA for the CDR3: TGTGCCAGCAGTGCGGGACTAGATCTCACAGATACGCAGTATTTT.

The chain links TRBV11-2 to TRBJ2-7, with 7 bases identical to TRBD2. Germline lookup yields CDR1 SGHAT and CDR2 FQNNGV. Trimming cost V 2 bases and J 2 bases; bases outside gene matches: 3. There are 14 residues in the CDR3. The CDR3 here is CASSLQAGTYEQYF. In nucleotides, the CDR3 is TGTGCCAGCAGCTTACAAGCGGGGACCTACGAGCAGTACTTC.

J is TRBJ2-1 and V is TRBV7-2, with 8 nucleotides matching TRBD2. The trim removed 3 bases at V and 7 bases at J, leaving 5 bases unmatched. Germline-derived CDR1 and CDR2 are SGHTA and FQGNSA. This CDR3 spans 14 amino acids. CDR3 sequence (DNA): TGTGCCAGCAGCTTGGGCCAGCGGGGGAATGAGCAGTTCTTC. This gives the protein CASSLGQRGNEQFF.

The V call is TRBV28, the J call TRBJ2-1, with 8 positions matching TRBD1. CDR1 is MDHEN and CDR2 is SYDVKM in the germline V gene. CDR3 length: 15 residues. Trimming at V came to 6 bases and at J to 7 bases, leaving 11 bases not matched to a gene. The CDR3 DNA reads TGTGCCAGCAGCTATCCGGGACAGGAAATGAATGAGCAGTTCTTC. Its translation is CASSYPGQEMNEQFF.

This clone was detected only once. The rearrangement joins TRBV9 to TRBJ2-2, with D possibly being TRBD2 (5 bases). Trimming removed 6 bases from V and 4 bases from J, with 16 bases in between. CDR1 and CDR2 from the germline V gene are SGDLS and YYNGEE. CDR3 size: 15 residues. The CDR3 coding sequence is TGTGCCAGCACCCGGGGTGCTTGGGGCACCGGGGAGCTGTTTTTT. Encoded protein: CASTRGAWGTGELFF.

This clone was observed many times. The V and J genes are TRBV18 and TRBJ2-2, with 7 bases that match TRBD1. With V trimmed by 3 bases and J by 4 bases, 11 bases remained unmatched. The CDR3 length is 17 residues. CDR1 is KGHSH, CDR2 LQKENI, per germline. CDR3 bases: TGTGCCAGCTCACCTCTCAACAGGGGCGGCGGCACCGGGGAGCTGTTTTTT. Protein sequence: CASSPLNRGGGTGELFF.

This clone appeared once. V usage is TRBV11-2 and J usage is TRBJ1-4, with D tentatively TRBD1 (6 bases). The CDR3 has 15 residues. Trimming removed 0 bases at V and 7 bases at J, with 12 bases between. Per germline, CDR1 SGHAT and CDR2 FQNNGV. The CDR3, as DNA: TGTGCCAGCAGCTTAGACCCAGGGGCACTTGAAAAACTGTTTTTT. Protein: CASSLDPGALEKLFF.